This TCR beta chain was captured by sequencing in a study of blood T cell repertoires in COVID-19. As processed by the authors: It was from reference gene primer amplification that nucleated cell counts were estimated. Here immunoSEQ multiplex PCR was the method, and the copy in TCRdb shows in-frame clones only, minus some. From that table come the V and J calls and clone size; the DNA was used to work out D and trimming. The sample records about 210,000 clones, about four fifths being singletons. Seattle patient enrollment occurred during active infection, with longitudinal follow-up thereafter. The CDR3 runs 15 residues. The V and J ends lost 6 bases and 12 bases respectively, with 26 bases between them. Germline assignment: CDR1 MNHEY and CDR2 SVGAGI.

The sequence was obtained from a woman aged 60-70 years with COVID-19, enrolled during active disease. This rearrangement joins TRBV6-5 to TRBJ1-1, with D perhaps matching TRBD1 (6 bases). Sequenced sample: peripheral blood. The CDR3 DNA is TGTGCCAGCAGCCTCGGGAGGGGGAGGATTCGGGAGACTTTCTTT. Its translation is CASSLGRGRIRETFF.